This T cell receptor beta chain derives from a study of blood T cell repertoires in COVID-19. Repertoires were generated with immunoSEQ multiplex PCR, while TCRdb's copy carries only in-frame clones and drops some. This table holds 60,000 to 90,000 clones, 70% to 85% found once. After removal of 3 bases from V and 3 bases from J, the junction contained 1 base not matched to a gene. CDR3 length: 13 amino acids. From germline, CDR1 is KGHSH and CDR2 LQKENI. What was sequenced was peripheral blood. The rearrangement links TRBV18 to TRBJ2-5; 7 bases fit TRBD2. The receptor was derived from a woman aged 45-65 years with acute or convalescent COVID-19. CDR3 nucleotide sequence: TGTGCCAGCTCACCCGGACTAGAAGAGACCCAGTACTTC. It translates to CASSPGLEETQYF.